The 10 T cell receptor beta chains in this list originate from one sample, sequenced in a study of cytomegalovirus exposure and HLA in healthy donors. 60 Vbeta and 13 Jbeta primers were used in PCR. Assay used: immunoSEQ multiplex PCR; TCRdb lists only in-frame clones, some missing. The table lists some 56,000 clones, 75% to 90% of them singletons. Material: PBMCs. The receptors originated from a middle-aged woman in good health and CMV-seronegative.

V usage is TRBV11-2 and J usage is TRBJ2-3; D not certain. Trimming left V 1 base short and J 6 bases short, with 14 bases between. In germline, CDR1 is SGHAT, CDR2 FQNNGV. The CDR3 covers 15 residues. CDR3 region: CASSLGGLLSDTQYF. The CDR3 DNA reads as TGTGCCAGCAGCTTAGGAGGATTACTCTCGGATACGCAGTATTTT.

V and J are TRBV15 and TRBJ2-2, with unresolved D. Germline V lookup: CDR1 LNHNV, CDR2 YYDKDF (reference sequence). The CDR3 has 16 residues. V was shortened by 0 bases and J by 3 bases, with 11 bases between the two germline ends. CDR3 nucleotides: TGTGCCACCAGCAGAGATCCCCCCCCCTACACCGGGGAGCTGTTTTTT. It specifies CATSRDPPPYTGELFF.

This clone was observed a few times. This chain uses TRBV4-2 with TRBJ2-7, with D possibly being TRBD1 (5 bases). This CDR3 contains 16 residues. V was trimmed by 6 bases and J by 0 bases, leaving 18 bases between them. CDR1 LGHNA and CDR2 YNFKEQ come from the germline V gene. CDR3 coding DNA: TGTGCCAGCAGTCCAGACCCCAGGGTCGGCTCCTACGAGCAGTACTTC. The encoded protein is CASSPDPRVGSYEQYF.

Remarks on this clone: One end of the junction is discordant with germline, which a read error may explain. The chain employs TRBV29-1 and TRBJ2-5; D is unresolved. The CDR3 consists of 11 residues. CDR1 is SQVTM, CDR2 ANQGSEA, per germline. The CDR3 DNA sequence: TGCAGCGCTGAAGTATTCGAGACCCAGTACTTC. Amino acid sequence: CSAEVFETQYF.

This clone counts as medium-sized. The chain carries TRBV6-1 and TRBJ2-2; 11 bases agree with TRBD1. Germline V gene data show CDR1 as MNHNS and CDR2 as SASEGT. V was pared by 4 bases and J by 7 bases, with 5 bases of the junction left unmatched. The CDR3 loop spans 15 amino acids. The CDR3 region has the DNA TGTGCCAGCAGTGGACGGACAGGGGGCATCGGGGAGCTGTTTTTT. This codes for CASSGRTGGIGELFF.

The CDR3 nucleotides are TGCGCCAGCAGCCAAGACCAGGGGGTACCTAACTATGGCTACACCTTC. This gives the protein CASSQDQGVPNYGYTF. J is TRBJ1-2 and V is TRBV4-1, with 7 bases aligning to TRBD1. V was pared by 0 bases and J by 0 bases, with 4 bases of the junction left unmatched. CDR3 length: 16 amino acids. The germline V gene encodes CDR1 MGHRA and CDR2 YSYEKL.

CDR3: CASRDPGQGSGTEAFF. The CDR3 DNA follows: TGTGCCAGTAGGGATCCGGGACAGGGGTCGGGCACTGAAGCTTTCTTT. The chain links TRBV19 to TRBJ1-1; the match to TRBD1 covers 10 bases. The CDR3 has 16 residues. From germline, CDR1 is LNHDA and CDR2 SQIVND (reference sequence). V was pared by 6 bases and J by 4 bases, with 11 bases of the junction left unmatched.

The CDR3 DNA sequence: TGTGCCAGCAGCTTAGGGTCGGCTAACTATGGCTACACCTTC. Amino acid sequence: CASSLGSANYGYTF. This rearrangement joins TRBV11-2 to TRBJ1-2; D is ambiguous. The CDR3 contains 14 residues. V was clipped by 1 base and J by 0 bases, with 6 bases between them. Germline V gene lookup returns CDR1 SGHAT and CDR2 FQNNGV. The full variable domain, its missing parts supplied by reference TRBV11-2 and TRBJ1-2, is EAGVAQSPRYKIIEKRQSVAFWCNPISGHATLYWYQQILGQGPKLLIQFQNNGVVDDSQLPKDRFSAERLKGVDSTLKIQPAKLEDSAVYLCASSLGSANYGYTFGSGTRLTVV.

The chain has TRBV7-9 and TRBJ1-1, with D maybe TRBD1 (5 bases). Trimming removed 5 bases at V and 6 bases at J, with 19 bases between. Germline V CDR1 and CDR2: SEHNR, FQNEAQ (reference sequence). This CDR3 region has 15 residues. This chain's CDR3 is CASSPRGGVYSEAFF. In nucleotides, the CDR3 is TGTGCCAGCAGCCCCCGGGGAGGGGTTTACTCTGAAGCTTTCTTT.

This chain connects TRBV27 to TRBJ1-2; D is unclear. CDR1 and CDR2 from the germline V gene are MNHEY and SMNVEV (reference sequence). V lost 6 bases to trimming and J lost 8 bases, with 19 bases between them. CDR3 size: 14 residues. Here the CDR3 reads CASRPHLGILGYTF. CDR3 sequence (DNA): TGTGCCAGCAGGCCTCACCTAGGCATCCTAGGCTACACCTTC.